This T cell receptor (beta chain) was identified in a study of T cells expressing NK-cell markers. TCRdb re-called the 5' RACE reads; one entry per CDR3 protein, DNA not given. Its table lists 350,000 to 400,000 distinct CDR3 sequences. CDR3 length equals 16 residues. Per the germline V gene, CDR1 is SGHTA and CDR2 is FQGNSA. The chain uses TRBV7-2 and TRBJ1-3; the TCRdb call, TRBD1, lacks DNA for checking. The sequence was collected from a woman between 50 and 59 years old in good health. Sequenced: blood T cells: a sorted CD56 or NKG2C T cell subset, CD4+ or CD8+ T cells, or bulk PBMC T cells (not recorded which). The CDR3: CASTTRTGFSGNTIYF.